This TCR beta chain was recovered during a study of spatial heterogeneity in lung cancer. Background on the study: Detection consistently captured more beta-chain sequences than alpha-chain sequences. Study findings and constraints: Tumors with more nonsynonymous mutations had more expanded intratumoral alpha and beta TCRs.

This clonotype is termed medium-sized (0.01 to 0.1%). What it binds is unknown. With V trimmed by 0 bases and J by 4 bases, 2 bases remained unmatched. The CDR3 extends over 14 amino acids. Germline CDR1 and CDR2: KGHSH and LQKENI. TCRdb recomputed calls from the 5' RACE reads with MiXCR, one row per CDR3 protein. This repertoire shows roughly 2,500 distinct CDR3 sequences, about 5.1% found once; its top ten account for roughly 18%. The time point is: sample taken at primary tumor resection. Whole RNA obtained from tumor, nontumor lung or frozen PBMC underwent sequencing without sorting. The chain carries TRBV18 and TRBJ1-2, with 7 positions matching TRBD1. The specimen comprised lung tumor tissue, sampled at surgery. The receptor was derived from a male donor with early-stage non-small cell lung cancer. The CDR3 coding sequence is TGTGCCAGCTCACCACCGACAGGGACCTATGGCTACACCTTC. It encodes CASSPPTGTYGYTF.